This section outlines one T cell receptor beta chain sequence together with its context. The protocol was immunoSEQ multiplex PCR, while the TCRdb copy is restricted to in-frame clones and leaves out a portion. The sample contains around 79,000 clones, about 91% of which appear only once. This sample is part of a study of OX40 agonist ivuxolimab in advanced cancers. V trimming: 4 bases; J trimming: 3 bases; junction bases outside the gene matches: 3. CDR3 size: 14 residues. Per germline, CDR1 MNHEY and CDR2 SVGAGI. The material sequenced was CD4+ or CD8+ T cells sorted from blood, taken in a trial of the OX40 agonist ivuxolimab. This receptor was taken from an adult with an advanced solid tumor such as melanoma, head and neck, liver or kidney cancer. V is TRBV6-5 and J is TRBJ1-3; 7 bases are shared with TRBD1. The DNA of the CDR3 is TGTGCCAGCAGTTTAGGGACAGTTGGAAACACCATATATTTT. This gives the protein CASSLGTVGNTIYF.